This TCR beta chain comes out of a study of shared clonotypes between healthy human individuals. About the study: Aged between 18 and 49, the donors were a couple of women and a few men. Study-wide results and caveats: Naive subsets usually exceeded memory subsets in estimated richness. When naive CD4 clonotypes were compared across a few donors, about 4.8% were shared.

Concerning this clone: Its antigen is currently unknown.

The naive CD8 population came from CD45RO-negative cells selected for CCR7, without terminally differentiated effector memory CD45RA+ cells. This CDR3 comprises 16 residues. The V and J ends lost 2 bases and 2 bases respectively, with 16 bases between them. CDR1 and CDR2 (germline): SGHRS, YFSETQ. Sequencing was performed with immunoSEQ multiplex PCR; in TCRdb, only in-frame clones are kept and a portion is missing. The sample includes 800,000 to 950,000 clones, 90% to 97% of them seen just once. The receptor was derived from a young man in good health. Sample: naive CD8+ T cells sorted from blood. V gene TRBV5-1 combines with J gene TRBJ2-5; D perhaps matches TRBD2 (6 bases). The CDR3 protein is CASSFPPDGTQETQYF. For the CDR3, the DNA is TGCGCCAGCAGCTTCCCCCCCGACGGGACTCAAGAGACCCAGTACTTC. Looking up the rest from reference TRBV5-1 and TRBJ2-5 gives the full variable domain: KAGVTQTPRYLIKTRGQQVTLSCSPISGHRSVSWYQQTPGQGLQFLFEYFSETQRNKGNFPGRFSGRQFSNSRSEMNVSTLELGDSALYLCASSFPPDGTQETQYFGPGTRLLVL.